These T cell receptor beta chains were read from a single sample in a study of beta chain features in type 1 diabetes. The protocol was immunoSEQ multiplex PCR, while the TCRdb copy is restricted to in-frame clones and leaves out a portion. In the table there are 600,000 to 750,000 clones, around 12% of which are singletons. The sequenced sample was naive CD4+ T cells from blood. These receptors were obtained from a man aged 30 to 45 with type 1 diabetes. CDR3s include the opening cysteine and the closing phenylalanine or tryptophan. The order of the fields is J gene, D gene, V gene, clone size, CDR3 protein, CDR3 DNA. D genes are given only for firm matches. Only some rows state a clone size, as once, few, many or a class for expanded clones.

TRBJ2-2 | TRBD2 | TRBV5-1 | NA | CASSPAGSGGTNTGELFF | TGCGCCAGCAGCCCGGCGGGTAGCGGGGGGACGAACACCGGGGAGCTGTTTTTT
TRBJ2-3 | NA | TRBV6-5 | few | CASSSLADTQYF | TGTGCCAGCAGTTCCCTCGCCGATACGCAGTATTTT
TRBJ1-4 | NA | TRBV7-9 | NA | CASSPAEKLFF | TGTGCCAGCAGCCCCGCGGAAAAACTGTTTTTT
TRBJ2-3 | NA | TRBV18 | few | CASSPPAGTDTQYF | TGTGCCAGCTCACCACCGGCGGGCACAGATACGCAGTATTTT
TRBJ2-6 | NA | TRBV29-1 | NA | CSVALSGANVLTF | TGCAGCGTGGCCTTATCTGGGGCCAACGTCCTGACTTTC
TRBJ2-1 | TRBD1 | TRBV2 | NA | CASSRDSPYNEQFF | TGTGCCAGCAGCCGGGACAGCCCGTACAATGAGCAGTTCTTC
TRBJ2-7 | NA | TRBV7-2 | few | CASSLVSGITYEQYF | TGTGCCAGCAGCTTAGTATCAGGGATTACCTACGAGCAGTACTTC
TRBJ2-7 | TRBD2 | TRBV9 | NA | CASSVSTSGYEQYF | TGTGCCAGCAGCGTTTCGACTAGCGGCTACGAGCAGTACTTC
TRBJ1-4 | TRBD1 | TRBV29-1 | few | CSVSAGQGTNEKLFF | TGCAGCGTTTCGGCGGGACAGGGGACGAATGAAAAACTGTTTTTT
TRBJ2-2 | NA | TRBV7-2 | few | CASSLAPAGHGELFF | TGTGCCAGCAGCTTAGCGCCGGCAGGCCACGGGGAGCTGTTTTTT
TRBJ2-1 | TRBD2 | TRBV2 | few | CASSEVAGTNNEQFF | TGTGCCAGCAGTGAGGTAGCGGGGACAAACAATGAGCAGTTCTTC